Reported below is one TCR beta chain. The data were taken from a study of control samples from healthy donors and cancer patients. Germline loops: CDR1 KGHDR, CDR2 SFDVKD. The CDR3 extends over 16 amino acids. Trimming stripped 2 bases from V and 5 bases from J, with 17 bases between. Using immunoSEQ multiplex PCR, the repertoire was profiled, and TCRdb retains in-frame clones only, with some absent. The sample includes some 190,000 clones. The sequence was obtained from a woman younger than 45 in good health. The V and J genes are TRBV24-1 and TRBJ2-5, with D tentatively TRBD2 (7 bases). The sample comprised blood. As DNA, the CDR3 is TGTGCCACCAGTGATTCGGGGGGACAAAACTCGGAGACCCAGTACTTC. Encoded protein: CATSDSGGQNSETQYF.